This TCR beta chain derives from a study of T cell responses to AZD1222 COVID-19 vaccine. TCRdb's copy holds only in-frame clones and misses some; the assay was immunoSEQ multiplex PCR. The data show 150,000 to 250,000 clones, roughly 90% seen once. This CDR3 is built from 14 residues. Germline V gives CDR1 LGHDT, CDR2 YNNKEL (reference sequence). V lost 0 bases to trimming and J lost 10 bases, with 13 bases between them. The origin of this receptor is an adult who received the AZD1222 COVID-19 vaccine. The sample was peripheral blood, taken 28 days after the second AZD1222 dose. The chain couples TRBV3-1 (or the pseudogene TRBV3-2) to TRBJ2-1; D remains ambiguous. The CDR3 nucleotides are TGTGCCAGCAGCCAAGAGATTGCCGAAATGGAGCAGTTCTTC. Translating it yields CASSQEIAEMEQFF.